This T cell receptor beta chain emerged from a study of shared clonotypes between healthy human individuals. Sequencing was performed with immunoSEQ multiplex PCR; in TCRdb, only in-frame clones are kept and a portion is missing. The table lists approximately 2,000,000 clones, 93% of them singletons, with less than 2% in the top ten. Study conclusions and caveats: Inspection by rarefaction showed sorted-subset sequencing to be incomplete despite large depth.

To note about this clone: Its antigen is not identified.

Naive CD8 cells, CD45RO-negative and positively selected for CCR7, excluded terminally differentiated effector memory CD45RA+ cells. Germline values: CDR1 GTSNPN, CDR2 SVGIG (reference sequence). CDR3 length equals 15 residues. V lost 0 bases and J 2 bases, leaving 12 bases between the germline ends. This sequence joins TRBV30 and TRBJ2-3; D gene uncertain. The clonotype comes from a man younger than 35 in good health. Some clones in this sample may be carry-over from other donors' samples. The sample consisted of naive CD8+ T cells from PBMCs. The CDR3 protein is CAWSVLRLFTDTQYF. The CDR3 DNA follows: TGTGCCTGGAGTGTGTTACGTTTGTTCACAGATACGCAGTATTTT.